This T cell receptor (beta chain) was identified in a study of cytomegalovirus exposure and HLA in healthy donors. The ends were cut back, 5 bases at V and 7 bases at J, with 20 bases in the middle. CDR3 length: 15 amino acids. Germline V gene data show CDR1 as SEHNR and CDR2 as FQNEAQ (reference sequence). Study results and caveats: Later work found most CMV-associated TCR beta chains apparently HLA-restricted. Accurate prediction of HLA-A and HLA-B alleles (for most subjects) was reportedly achieved from TCR beta sequences.

The donors were healthy bone marrow donors. PCR involved 60 Vbeta and 13 Jbeta primers. Profiled with immunoSEQ multiplex PCR; TCRdb holds only in-frame clones, not every one. This table holds more than 90,000 clones, approximately 76% found once. For this clone: Its target is unknown.

This receptor was obtained from a man in his forties in good health and CMV-seronegative. The chain combines TRBV7-9 with TRBJ2-5, with D tentatively TRBD2 (6 bases). The sequencing sample was made of PBMCs. The CDR3 coding sequence is TGTGCCAGCAGCCATTCGCGGGGCCCGTCGCCGACCCAGTACTTC. This encodes CASSHSRGPSPTQYF.